A single sample is the source of the 19 T cell receptor beta chains below, sequenced in a study of tumour-infiltrating T cells in Burkitt lymphoma. TCRdb keeps only in-frame clones here, not all; method: immunoSEQ multiplex PCR. There are more than 40,000 clones in the sample; around 29% occur only once, and 2.9% lies in the top ten. The sequencing input was tumor tissue. These receptors originate from a human donor with Burkitt lymphoma.

This clone appeared a few times. This chain joins TRBV2 and TRBJ1-2, with D perhaps matching TRBD1 (5 bases). Trimming took 3 bases from V and 2 from J, leaving 7 bases between them. The germline V gene encodes CDR1 SNHLY and CDR2 FYNNEI. The CDR3 totals 13 residues. DNA of the CDR3: TGTGCCAGCAGTGACGACAGAAACTATGGCTACACCTTC. This translates into CASSDDRNYGYTF. Full variable domain (outside the CDR3, taken from reference TRBV2 and TRBJ1-2): EPEVTQTPSHQVTQMGQEVILRCVPISNHLYFYWYRQILGQKVEFLVSFYNNEISEKSEIFDDQFSVERPDGSNFTLKIRSTKLEDSAMYFCASSDDRNYGYTFGSGTRLTVV.

This clone was seen only a few times. As DNA, the CDR3 is TGTGCCAGCAGCTTTCTCAGCGGGTTAGGCACAGATACGCAGTATTTT. Protein: CASSFLSGLGTDTQYF. This rearrangement joins TRBV7-9 to TRBJ2-3; tentatively, D is TRBD2 (6 bases). Germline assignment: CDR1 SEHNR and CDR2 FQNEAQ (reference sequence). The CDR3 is 16 amino acids. V lost 3 bases and J lost 1, with 14 bases in between.

The table lists this clone with a few counts. The chain recombines TRBV6-6 with TRBJ1-1, with D hard to call. The CDR3 is made up of 13 amino acids. The germline V and J ends were trimmed by 8 bases and 1 base, with 11 bases remaining between them. Germline CDR1 and CDR2: MNHNY and SVGAGI (reference sequence). This chain's CDR3 is CASHNQANTEAFF. CDR3 in DNA: TGTGCCAGCCATAACCAAGCGAACACTGAAGCTTTCTTT.

This clone has just a few counts. The chain employs TRBV5-6 and TRBJ1-1, with D possibly matching TRBD1 (6 bases). Germline V gene data show CDR1 as SGHDT and CDR2 as YYEEEE. The CDR3 is 14 residues long. Trimming pared 4 bases from V and 1 base from J, leaving 11 bases between. This chain's CDR3 is CASSPLTGNTEAFF. Written as DNA, the CDR3 is TGTGCCAGCAGCCCTTTGACAGGGAACACTGAAGCTTTCTTT. The complete variable domain, with remaining parts taken from reference TRBV5-6 and TRBJ1-1, reads DAGVTQSPTHLIKTRGQQVTLRCSPKSGHDTVSWYQQALGQGPQFIFQYYEEEERQRGNFPDRFSGHQFPNYSSELNVNALLLGDSALYLCASSPLTGNTEAFFGQGTRLTVV.

This clone has a handful of counts. The chain combines TRBV25-1 with TRBJ1-1; TRBD1 matches 9 bases. Germline loops: CDR1 MGHDK, CDR2 SYGVNS. V lost 5 bases, J lost 5 bases, and 6 bases stayed unmatched. This CDR3 is 14 amino acids long. This chain's CDR3 is CASSMRDRVTEAFF. CDR3 DNA sequence: TGTGCCAGCAGTATGCGGGACAGGGTTACTGAAGCTTTCTTT.

Here the CDR3 reads CASSGRGYTF. CDR3 nucleotide sequence: TGTGCCAGTTCGGGGAGGGGCTACACCTTC. The chain carries TRBV5-6 and TRBJ1-2; unclear D gene. The CDR3 has 10 residues. V lost 8 bases, J lost 8 bases, and 10 bases lay in between. Per germline, CDR1 SGHDT and CDR2 YYEEEE.

Only a few counts were recorded for this clone. This chain links TRBV13 with TRBJ1-4, with a possible D match to TRBD1 (6 bases). The CDR3 sequence is 17 residues long. In germline, CDR1 is PRHDT, CDR2 FYEKMQ (reference sequence). Between the trimmed V and J ends, which lost 1 base and 4 bases, there was a span of 16 bases. The CDR3 spells CASSLASTGGGNEKLFF. The CDR3 DNA is TGTGCCAGCAGCTTAGCCTCGACCGGAGGGGGTAATGAAAAACTGTTTTTT.

The chain joins TRBV4-2 to TRBJ2-5, with D unclear. Trimming removed 0 bases at V and 5 bases at J, with 7 bases between. CDR3 length: 13 amino acids. From germline, CDR1 is LGHNA and CDR2 YNFKEQ. DNA for the CDR3: TGTGCCAGCAGCCAAGAAAGGTCGGAGACCCAGTACTTC. It encodes CASSQERSETQYF.

This chain connects TRBV7-8 to TRBJ1-1; no clear D gene. Germline lookup yields CDR1 SGHVS and CDR2 FQNEAQ. The CDR3 runs 14 residues. Trimming removed 2 bases from V and 1 base from J, with 8 bases in between. CDR3 amino acids: CASSLRSGNTEAFF. As DNA, the CDR3 is TGTGCCAGCAGCTTAAGATCAGGGAACACTGAAGCTTTCTTT.

The V and J genes are TRBV5-8 and TRBJ2-7; tentatively, D is TRBD1 or TRBD2 (5 bases each). Germline lookup yields CDR1 SGHTS and CDR2 YDEGEE. There are 15 residues in the CDR3. Between the trimmed V and J ends, which lost 4 bases and 2 bases, there was a span of 16 bases. The CDR3 DNA sequence: TGTGCCAGCAGCAAAGGGACGGCGAGCGCCTACGAGCAGTACTTC. It codes for CASSKGTASAYEQYF. Based on the CDR3 plus reference TRBV5-8 and TRBJ2-7, the full variable domain is EAGVTQSPTHLIKTRGQQATLRCSPISGHTSVYWYQQALGLGLQFLLWYDEGEERNRGNFPPRFSGRQFPNYSSELNVNALELEDSALYLCASSKGTASAYEQYFGPGTRLTVT.

This clone was seen more than once but under ten times. The chain is built from TRBV5-4 and TRBJ1-2, with D possibly matching TRBD1 (6 bases). CDR3 length: 15 residues. CDR1 is SGHNT and CDR2 is YYREEE in the germline V gene (reference sequence). Trimming shortened V by 6 bases and J by 5 bases, and 20 bases separated the two germline ends. For the CDR3, the DNA is TGTGCCAGCACCATGGGGGGGGGCATGGATTATGGCTACACCTTC. Translation gives CASTMGGGMDYGYTF.

This clone was seen a single time. The chain couples TRBV6-5 to TRBJ2-3; unclear D gene. The CDR3 spans 14 residues. The germline V gene encodes CDR1 MNHEY and CDR2 SVGAGI. Trimming stripped 7 bases from V and 4 bases from J, with 15 bases between. The CDR3 DNA is TGTGCCAGCATGCAGCGTGTGACCCCAGATACGCAGTATTTT. It yields the protein CASMQRVTPDTQYF.

The chain employs TRBV27 and TRBJ2-7; no reliable D call. Trimming left V 8 bases short and J 0 bases short, with 17 bases between. The CDR3 totals 15 residues. CDR1 is MNHEY and CDR2 is SMNVEV in the germline V gene (reference sequence). Here the CDR3 reads CASAIYPRSSYEQYF. The CDR3 nucleotides read TGTGCCAGCGCGATTTACCCCAGGAGCTCCTACGAGCAGTACTTC.

The chain has TRBV7-8 and TRBJ2-1; 9 nucleotides align to TRBD2. This CDR3 has 15 amino acids. The trim removed 2 bases at V and 4 bases at J, leaving 3 bases unmatched. In germline, CDR1 is SGHVS, CDR2 FQNEAQ. DNA for the CDR3: TGTGCCAGCAGCTTATGGAGCGGGGGGTACAATGAGCAGTTCTTC. Protein product: CASSLWSGGYNEQFF. Variable domain in full (rest from reference TRBV7-8 and TRBJ2-1): GAGVSQSPRYKVAKRGQDVALRCDPISGHVSLFWYQQALGQGPEFLTYFQNEAQLDKSGLPSDRFFAERPEGSVSTLKIQRTQQEDSAVYLCASSLWSGGYNEQFFGPGTRLTVL.

On this clone itself: The germline gene is not matched at one end of the junction; a read error may be the cause. The chain joins TRBV28 to TRBJ1-2, with 8 bases lining up with TRBD1. This CDR3 contains 16 residues. The germline gives CDR1 MDHEN, CDR2 SYDVKM. CDR3 in amino acids: CAGSFLGRGRFYGYTF. The CDR3 DNA reads as TGTGCCGGCAGTTTTCTCGGCAGGGGGCGCTTCTATGGCTACACCTTC.

The rearrangement joins TRBV11-2 to TRBJ1-2; D might be TRBD1 (5 bases). The CDR3 is 13 amino acids. Germline CDR1 reads SGHAT; CDR2 reads FQNNGV. Trimming cost V 5 bases and J 2 bases, with 9 bases left between them. CDR3 in amino acids: CASSHRDNYGYTF. The CDR3 DNA is TGTGCCAGCAGCCACCGGGACAACTATGGCTACACCTTC.

The genes are TRBV4-3 and TRBJ1-2, with D perhaps TRBD1 (6 bases). The germline V gene has CDR1 LGHNA and CDR2 YSLEER. V lost 5 bases and J lost 7, with 8 bases in between. The CDR3 spans 11 residues. The CDR3 DNA sequence: TGCGCCAGCAGCAACAGGGCTGGCTACACCTTC. Residues: CASSNRAGYTF.

This clone showed up just a few times. V gene TRBV5-1 combines with J gene TRBJ1-6, with 8 bases that match TRBD1. Germline V lookup: CDR1 SGHRS, CDR2 YFSETQ. With 3 bases clipped from V and 13 bases from J, the junction kept 15 bases outside the gene matches. The CDR3 has 16 residues. The DNA of the CDR3 is TGCGCCAGCAGCTCTACCCCAGGGGGCCCACCCAAGCCCCTCCACTTT. Residues: CASSSTPGGPPKPLHF.

This clone was picked up a small number of times. The chain links TRBV4-2 to TRBJ2-1, with 10 bases aligning to TRBD2. Germline V lookup: CDR1 LGHNA, CDR2 YNFKEQ. With 6 bases clipped from V and 8 bases from J, the junction kept 10 bases outside the gene matches. This CDR3 has 15 amino acids. CDR3 nucleotide sequence: TGTGCCAGCAGGCCCAGCGGGGGGGCTCTCGATGAGCAGTTCTTC. Protein sequence: CASRPSGGALDEQFF.